This T cell receptor beta chain comes out of a study of blood T cell repertoires in COVID-19 (dated by TCRdb to 2018 to 2021). Turning to the overall study: The collaborator samples originated in the United States, Italy and Spain and spanned the acute and convalescent phases of COVID-19. The material from the prospective study consisted of cDNA or gDNA derived from T cells, B-cell-depleted T cells, or PBMCs. Where available, HLA class I and class II types were taken from metadata supplied by the sample provider and were not determined by assay-based typing. Subjects who had been exposed to COVID-19, were actively infected with it, or had recovered from it provided the deeply sampled blood TCRbeta repertoires that made up the dataset. The samples were drawn from two sources: the first 160 participants of the ongoing ImmuneRACE study, and 1,000 to 1,500 subjects contributed by 6 global collaborators. The sample metadata nearly always contained a de-identified subject ID, COVID-19 status, age in years and sex. The repertoires were released in a freely available public database intended as a resource for research on the immune response to SARS-CoV-2. Broad study findings and their caveats: How much clinical and demographic metadata was included differed by source and by participant, and the metadata was provided uncurated.

Each collaborating institution followed its own protocols to collect whole blood in K2EDTA tubes. For TCRbeta analysis, collaborators shipped samples in one of three forms: frozen whole blood, isolated PBMCs, or DNA extracted from either of those sample types. Including cysteine and phenylalanine, the CDR3 has 11 amino acids. The CDR3 DNA has 33 bases and is translated from base 1. Trimming removed 0 bases from V and 9 bases from J, leaving 3 bases between the germline ends. CDR1 MNHNY and CDR2 SVGAGI were looked up in the germline V gene (reference sequence). TCRbeta CDR3 regions were amplified from genomic DNA by means of the immunoSEQ Assay, a bias-controlled multiplex PCR. In the authors' own workflow: The number of nucleated cells in each sample was estimated by amplification of reference gene primers within the assay. To quantify the absolute abundance of each unique TCRbeta CDR3 rearrangement, sequence reads were collapsed and filtered. Productive Simpson clonality was computed per sample as the square root of Simpson's diversity index over productive rearrangements. Imported from immuneACCESS, the table was reduced by TCRdb to in-frame sequences with V and J called. These copies leave out some clones; in studies compared against another copy, an unresolved V gene accounts for under half, and the cause of the remainder is not known. The V and J calls and clone size were taken over from that table, and D and trimming were inferred from the DNA. The sample table lists 100,000 or so clones, around 90% of them with a count of one. The top ten constitute 2.3% of the sample.

Turning to this clone: Which antigen it targets is not known. Base qualities are not at hand, and no much larger clone is one base apart.

Material for sequencing was peripheral blood. The source is a human donor with active COVID-19. The donor label of this sample is uncertain. Recombination joined TRBV6-6 with TRBJ2-1; the D gene cannot be named for sure. The CDR3 has the sequence CASSYSGEQFF. The nucleotide sequence is TGTGCCAGCAGTTACTCCGGTGAGCAGTTCTTC.